The sequence of this TCR beta chain was determined in a study of blood T cell repertoires in COVID-19. Study-level information: T cells, B-cell-depleted T cells, or PBMCs provided the cDNA or gDNA that served as material.

Enrollment of patients from Seattle took place during active infection, with longitudinal follow-up. Profiling relied on immunoSEQ multiplex PCR, and the TCRdb table lists in-frame clones only, not all of them. The table shows about 170,000 clones, with more than 75% occurring only once. This CDR3 contains 21 residues. V lost 4 bases, J lost 2 bases, and 32 bases lay in between. The rearrangement uses TRBV23-1 and TRBJ2-5; tentative D call: TRBD1 (6 bases). TRBV23-1 is flagged as an ORF with uncertain function. The sample was peripheral blood. This receptor was taken from a woman of 80 years or more with COVID-19, enrolled during active disease. This chain's CDR3 is CASSPILLVRDNPSGQETQYF. CDR3 in DNA: TGCGCCAGCAGTCCGATACTCTTAGTCCGGGACAACCCCTCCGGGCAAGAGACCCAGTACTTC.